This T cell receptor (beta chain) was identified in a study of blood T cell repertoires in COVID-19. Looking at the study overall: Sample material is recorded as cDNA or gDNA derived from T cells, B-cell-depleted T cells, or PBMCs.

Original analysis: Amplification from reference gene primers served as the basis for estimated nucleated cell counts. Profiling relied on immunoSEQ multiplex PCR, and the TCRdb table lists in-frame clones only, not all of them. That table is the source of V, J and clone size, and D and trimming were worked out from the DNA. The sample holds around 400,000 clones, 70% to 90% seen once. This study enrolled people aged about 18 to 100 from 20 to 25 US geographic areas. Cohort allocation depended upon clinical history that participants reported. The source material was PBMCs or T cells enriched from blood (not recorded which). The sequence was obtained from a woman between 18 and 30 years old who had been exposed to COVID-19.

In DNA form, the CDR3 reads TGTGCCAGTAGAGTCCCGGCGGGGGGCACTGAAGCTTTCTTT. It translates to CASRVPAGGTEAFF. The gene calls are TRBV19 and TRBJ1-1; D may be TRBD1 (5 bases). Per the germline V gene, CDR1 is LNHDA and CDR2 is SQIVND (reference sequence). This CDR3 region has 14 residues. V was clipped by 6 bases and J by 4 bases, with 15 bases between them.